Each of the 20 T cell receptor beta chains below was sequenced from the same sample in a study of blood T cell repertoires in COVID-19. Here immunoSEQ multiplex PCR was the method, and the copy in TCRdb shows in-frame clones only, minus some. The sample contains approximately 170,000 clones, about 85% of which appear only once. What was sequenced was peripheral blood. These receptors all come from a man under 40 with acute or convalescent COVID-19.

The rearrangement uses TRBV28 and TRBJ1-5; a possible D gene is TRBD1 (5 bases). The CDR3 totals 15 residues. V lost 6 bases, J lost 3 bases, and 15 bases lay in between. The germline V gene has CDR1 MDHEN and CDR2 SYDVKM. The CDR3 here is CASRGLETDNQPQHF. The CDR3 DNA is TGTGCCAGCAGAGGCTTGGAGACAGACAATCAGCCCCAGCATTTT.

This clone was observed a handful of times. The CDR3 protein is CASSDLGLGLASNTGELFF. The CDR3 DNA sequence: TGCGCCAGCAGCGACCTAGGGCTGGGACTGGCGTCGAACACCGGGGAGCTGTTTTTT. The V call is TRBV5-1, the J call TRBJ2-2; tentative D call: TRBD2 (6 bases). The length of the CDR3 is 19 residues. Trimming removed 4 bases from V and 0 bases from J, with 22 bases in between. Germline loops: CDR1 SGHRS, CDR2 YFSETQ.

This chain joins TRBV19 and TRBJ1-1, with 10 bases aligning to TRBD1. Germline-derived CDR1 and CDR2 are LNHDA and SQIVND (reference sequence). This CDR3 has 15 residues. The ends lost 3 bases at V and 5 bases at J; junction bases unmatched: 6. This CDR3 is CASSISDRGRTEAFF. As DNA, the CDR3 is TGTGCCAGTAGTATCTCCGACAGGGGGCGAACTGAAGCTTTCTTT.

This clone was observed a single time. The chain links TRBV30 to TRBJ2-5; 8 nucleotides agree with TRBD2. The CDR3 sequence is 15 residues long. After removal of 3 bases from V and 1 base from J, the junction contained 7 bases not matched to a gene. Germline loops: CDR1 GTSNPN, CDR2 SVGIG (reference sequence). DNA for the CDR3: TGTGCCTGGAGCCAAGGGGGACTAGGCCAAGAGACCCAGTACTTC. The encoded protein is CAWSQGGLGQETQYF.

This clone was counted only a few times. The CDR3 loop is CASRSTGLFNQPQHF. CDR3 in DNA: TGTGCCAGCAGGTCGACAGGGCTTTTCAATCAGCCCCAGCATTTT. The chain recombines TRBV6-5 with TRBJ1-5; TRBD1 agrees at 7 bases. This CDR3 region has 15 residues. V shed 6 bases, J shed 3 bases, and the junction held 8 bases outside the gene matches. The germline V gene encodes CDR1 MNHEY and CDR2 SVGAGI.

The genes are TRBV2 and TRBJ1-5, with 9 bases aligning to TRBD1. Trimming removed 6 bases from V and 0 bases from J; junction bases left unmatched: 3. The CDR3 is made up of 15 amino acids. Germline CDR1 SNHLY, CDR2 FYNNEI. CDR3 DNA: TGTGCCAGCAGGGGACAGGGTCATAGCAATCAGCCCCAGCATTTT. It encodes CASRGQGHSNQPQHF.

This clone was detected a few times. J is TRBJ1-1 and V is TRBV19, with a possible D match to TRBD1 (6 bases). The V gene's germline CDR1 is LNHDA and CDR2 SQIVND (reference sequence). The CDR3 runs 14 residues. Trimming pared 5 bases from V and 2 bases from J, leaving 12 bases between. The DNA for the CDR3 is TGTGCCAGTAGTCGGACAGCAAGCAACACTGAAGCTTTCTTT. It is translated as CASSRTASNTEAFF. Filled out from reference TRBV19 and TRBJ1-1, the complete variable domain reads DGGITQSPKYLFRKEGQNVTLSCEQNLNHDAMYWYRQDPGQGLRLIYYSQIVNDFQKGDIAEGYSVSREKKESFPLTVTSAQKNPTAFYLCASSRTASNTEAFFGQGTRLTVV.

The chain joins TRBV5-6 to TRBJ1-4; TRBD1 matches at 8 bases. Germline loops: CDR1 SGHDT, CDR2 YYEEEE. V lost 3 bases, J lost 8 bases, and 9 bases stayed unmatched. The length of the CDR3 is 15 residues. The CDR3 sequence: CASSSNQGAQEKLFF. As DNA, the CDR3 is TGTGCCAGCAGCTCGAATCAGGGGGCTCAGGAAAAACTGTTTTTT.

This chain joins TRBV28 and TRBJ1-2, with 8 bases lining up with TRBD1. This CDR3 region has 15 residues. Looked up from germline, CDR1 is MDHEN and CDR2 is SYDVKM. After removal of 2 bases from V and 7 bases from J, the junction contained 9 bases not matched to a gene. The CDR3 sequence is CASSLKGQGKSGYTF. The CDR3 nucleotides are TGTGCCAGCAGTTTAAAAGGACAGGGCAAAAGTGGCTACACCTTC.

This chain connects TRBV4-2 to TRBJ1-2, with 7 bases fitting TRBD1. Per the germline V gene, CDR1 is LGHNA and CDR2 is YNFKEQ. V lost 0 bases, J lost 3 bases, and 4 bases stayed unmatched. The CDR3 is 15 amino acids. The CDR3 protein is CASSQDNRGDYGYTF. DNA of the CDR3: TGTGCCAGCAGCCAAGATAACAGGGGAGACTATGGCTACACCTTC.

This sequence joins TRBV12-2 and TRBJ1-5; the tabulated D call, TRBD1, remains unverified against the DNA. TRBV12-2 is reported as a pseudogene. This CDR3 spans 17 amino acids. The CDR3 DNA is TGTGCAAGTCGCCAATACTATAGGGCAGGGGGCAATCAGCCCCAGCATTTT. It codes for CASRQYYRAGGNQPQHF.

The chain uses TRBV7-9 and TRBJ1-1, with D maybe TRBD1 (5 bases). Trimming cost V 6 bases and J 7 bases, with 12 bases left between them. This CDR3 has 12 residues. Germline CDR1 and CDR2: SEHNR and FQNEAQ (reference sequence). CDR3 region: CASRTVKGEAFF. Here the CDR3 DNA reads TGTGCCAGCAGGACAGTAAAGGGTGAAGCTTTCTTT. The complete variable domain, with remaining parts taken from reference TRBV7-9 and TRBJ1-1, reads DTGVSQNPRHKITKRGQNVTFRCDPISEHNRLYWYRQTLGQGPEFLTYFQNEAQLEKSRLLSDRFSAERPKGSFSTLEIQRTEQGDSAMYLCASRTVKGEAFFGQGTRLTVV.

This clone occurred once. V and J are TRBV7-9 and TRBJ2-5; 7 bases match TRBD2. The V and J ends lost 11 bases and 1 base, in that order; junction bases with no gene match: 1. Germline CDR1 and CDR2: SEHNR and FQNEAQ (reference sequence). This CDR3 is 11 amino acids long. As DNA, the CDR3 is TGTGCCTGCGGGGGCCAAGAGACCCAGTACTTC. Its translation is CACGGQETQYF.

The CDR3 spells CASSPARLGTANEKLFF. The DNA of the CDR3 is TGTGCCAGCTCACCAGCGAGGCTCGGGACAGCTAATGAAAAACTGTTTTTT. The chain is built from TRBV18 and TRBJ1-4, with TRBD1 identical over 7 bases. Germline CDR1 KGHSH, CDR2 LQKENI. After removal of 2 bases from V and 3 bases from J, the junction contained 9 bases not matched to a gene. This CDR3 is built from 17 residues.

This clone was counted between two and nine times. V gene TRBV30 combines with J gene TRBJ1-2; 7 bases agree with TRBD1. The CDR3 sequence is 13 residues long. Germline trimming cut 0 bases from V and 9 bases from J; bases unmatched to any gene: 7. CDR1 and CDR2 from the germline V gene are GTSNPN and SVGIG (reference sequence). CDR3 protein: CAWSVQGRVRYTF. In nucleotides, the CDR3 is TGTGCCTGGAGTGTACAGGGGCGAGTTCGCTACACCTTC.

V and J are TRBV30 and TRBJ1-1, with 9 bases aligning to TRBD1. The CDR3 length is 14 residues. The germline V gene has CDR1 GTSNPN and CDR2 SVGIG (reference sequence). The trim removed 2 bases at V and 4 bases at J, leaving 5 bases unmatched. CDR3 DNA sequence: TGTGCCTGGAGTTCCGGGACAGGGTCCACTGAAGCTTTCTTT. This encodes CAWSSGTGSTEAFF.

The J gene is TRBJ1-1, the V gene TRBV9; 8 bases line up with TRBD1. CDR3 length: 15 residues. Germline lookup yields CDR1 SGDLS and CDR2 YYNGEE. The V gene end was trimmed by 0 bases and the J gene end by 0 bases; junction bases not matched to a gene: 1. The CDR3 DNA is TGTGCCAGCAGCGTAGAGGGACAGGTGAACACTGAAGCTTTCTTT. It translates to CASSVEGQVNTEAFF.

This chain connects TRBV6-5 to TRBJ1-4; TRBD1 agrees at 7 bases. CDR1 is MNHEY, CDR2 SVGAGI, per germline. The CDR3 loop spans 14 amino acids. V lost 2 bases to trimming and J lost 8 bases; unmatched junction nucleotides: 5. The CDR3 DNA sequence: TGTGCCAGCAGTTACCAGGGGGGTGGGGAAAAACTGTTTTTT. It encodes CASSYQGGGEKLFF.

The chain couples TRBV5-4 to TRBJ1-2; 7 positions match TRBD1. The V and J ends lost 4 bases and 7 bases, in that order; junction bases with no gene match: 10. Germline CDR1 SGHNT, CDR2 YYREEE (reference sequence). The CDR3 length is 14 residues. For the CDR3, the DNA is TGTGCCAGCAGCCAACGGACAGGCGTCGCTGGCTACACCTTC. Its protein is CASSQRTGVAGYTF.

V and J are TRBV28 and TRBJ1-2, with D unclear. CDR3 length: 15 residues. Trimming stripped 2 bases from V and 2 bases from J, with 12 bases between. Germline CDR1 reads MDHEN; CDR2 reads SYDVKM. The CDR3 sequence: CASSLAGRENYGYTF. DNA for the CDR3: TGTGCCAGCAGTTTAGCGGGCAGAGAAAACTATGGCTACACCTTC.